This TCR beta chain was captured by sequencing in a study of TIL therapy for anti-PD-1-resistant metastatic lung cancer. Turning to the study itself: Tumors had a median PD-L1 proportion score of roughly 5.7%. Study outcomes and limitations: The cohort had more treatment-naive, never-smoker and oncogene-addicted patients than typical.

The libraries were made with immunoSEQ v3. Survey-level samples got around 2.1 million read pairs; deep-level samples got about 4.5-6.5 million. Sequenced by immunoSEQ multiplex PCR; TCRdb stores in-frame clones only, minus some. The data contain 45,000 to 50,000 clones, just over 70% of them singletons. The sample's time point: pre-treatment sample, taken before nivolumab and TIL therapy. Tumor tissue came from excised metastases, mostly pleural nodules or supraclavicular lymph nodes. The germline V gene encodes CDR1 LNHDA and CDR2 SQIVND (reference sequence). The V gene end was trimmed by 4 bases and the J gene end by 7 bases; junction bases not matched to a gene: 3. The CDR3 has 12 residues. On this clone itself: Antigen: not known.

The V gene is TRBV19, the J gene TRBJ1-1; 7 bases fit TRBD1. This TCR came from a person aged 25 to 80 with non-small cell lung cancer. The sample was tumor tissue, taken at baseline. As DNA, the CDR3 is TGTGCCAGTAGTACTAGACAGGGTGAAGCTTTCTTT. Translated, it gives CASSTRQGEAFF.